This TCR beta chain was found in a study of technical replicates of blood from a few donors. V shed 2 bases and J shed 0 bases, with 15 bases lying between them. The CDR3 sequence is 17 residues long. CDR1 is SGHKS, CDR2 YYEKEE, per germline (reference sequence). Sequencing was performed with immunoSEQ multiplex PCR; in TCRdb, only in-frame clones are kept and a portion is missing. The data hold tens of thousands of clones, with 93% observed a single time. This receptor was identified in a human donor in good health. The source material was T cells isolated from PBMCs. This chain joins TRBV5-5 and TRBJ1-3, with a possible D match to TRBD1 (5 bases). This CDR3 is CASSLGVGRPSGNTIYF. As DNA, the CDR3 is TGTGCCAGCAGCTTAGGGGTTGGACGGCCCTCTGGAAACACCATATATTTT.